The source of this T cell receptor beta chain is a study of T-cell reconstitution after alpha-beta-depleted transplantation in children. Findings of the study overall: The origin of alpha-beta T cells about two months after transplant was reportedly several hundred expanded graft clones. A year post-transplant, T-cell counts and diversity derived mostly from newly produced T cells. For some patients, TCRbeta diversity was high at day 60 because of recipient T cells and thymic progenitors that survived.

Unique molecular identifiers were used in preparing the TCRbeta library. TCRdb reprocessed the PCR reads via MiXCR and lists one record per CDR3 protein. The sample contains about a million distinct CDR3 sequences, around 30% of which appear only once. Concerning this clonotype itself: No antigen is known for it.

Trimming cost V 6 bases and J 4 bases; bases outside gene matches: 7. Germline CDR1 is MDHEN and CDR2 is SYDVKM. The CDR3 covers 14 residues. The specimen comprised PBMCs, mostly from graft donor cells, sampled 360 days after TCRalphabeta/CD19-depleted stem cell transplant. This TCR derives from a boy younger than two who had a stem cell transplant for SCID, so the T cells may come from the graft donor. The V gene is TRBV28, the J gene TRBJ1-1, with TRBD1 matching over 8 bases. The CDR3 DNA follows: TGTGCCAGCAGCTCAGCCACAGGGGGCACTGAAGCTTTCTTT. This translates into CASSSATGGTEAFF. The full variable domain, completed using reference TRBV28 and TRBJ1-1, is DVKVTQSSRYLVKRTGEKVFLECVQDMDHENMFWYRQDPGLGLRLIYFSYDVKMKEKGDIPEGYSVSREKKERFSLILESASTNQTSMYLCASSSATGGTEAFFGQGTRLTVV.